A selection of T cell receptor beta chains follows, all from one sample in a study of cytotoxic CD8 clonotypes in ibrutinib-treated CLL. Measured with immunoSEQ multiplex PCR; TCRdb has only the in-frame clones, and not every one. The sample contains 130,000 or so clones, around 84% of which appear only once. Specimen: PBMCs, collected after 24 months of ibrutinib treatment. These receptors all come from a human donor with chronic lymphocytic leukemia. Both conserved end residues are part of each CDR3. D genes are given only for firm matches. Where a row states a size, it is once, few, many or the class of an expanded clone; other rows omit it.

D gene | J gene | clone size | V gene | CDR3 protein | CDR3 DNA
NA | TRBJ1-1 | NA | TRBV5-1 | CASSARDPGTEAFF | TGCGCCAGCAGCGCCAGGGATCCGGGCACTGAAGCTTTCTTT
NA | TRBJ2-5 | NA | TRBV9 | CASSEGWSVREETQYF | TGTGCCAGCAGCGAGGGGTGGTCAGTACGAGAAGAGACCCAGTACTTC
NA | TRBJ1-2 | NA | TRBV7-2 | CASSLTGANYGYTF | TGTGCCAGCAGCTTAACCGGAGCTAACTATGGCTACACCTTC
NA | TRBJ2-3 | NA | TRBV4-3 | CASSQAMGGDWRTDTQYF | TGCGCCAGCAGCCAGGCTATGGGTGGGGACTGGCGCACAGATACGCAGTATTTT
NA | TRBJ2-5 | NA | TRBV6-1 | CASSEIGGQETQYF | TGTGCCAGCAGTGAAATAGGGGGCCAAGAGACCCAGTACTTC
TRBD2 | TRBJ2-5 | NA | TRBV25-1 | CASSETGGNQETQYF | TGTGCCAGCAGTGAAACCGGGGGGAACCAAGAGACCCAGTACTTC
TRBD2 | TRBJ2-3 | NA | TRBV4-1 | CASSQSPPGGGKDTQYF | TGCGCCAGCAGCCAATCCCCCCCCGGGGGGGGTAAAGATACGCAGTATTTT
NA | TRBJ1-1 | once | TRBV9 | CASSVDWGANTEAFF | TGTGCCAGCAGCGTAGATTGGGGAGCCAACACTGAAGCTTTCTTT
TRBD2 | TRBJ2-2 | NA | TRBV27 | CASKIWAGGLNTGELFF | TGTGCCAGCAAGATCTGGGCGGGGGGATTGAACACCGGGGAGCTGTTTTTT
TRBD1 | TRBJ1-1 | NA | TRBV27 | CASSLTGVNMNTEAFF | TGTGCCAGCAGTTTGACAGGGGTGAATATGAACACTGAAGCTTTCTTT
NA | TRBJ1-2 | few | TRBV9 | CASSLKGGYGYTF | TGTGCCAGCAGCCTAAAGGGGGGCTATGGCTACACCTTC
NA | TRBJ1-5 | few | TRBV2 | CASDLGRDNQPQHF | TGTGCCAGCGATTTAGGCAGGGATAATCAGCCCCAGCATTTT
TRBD2 | TRBJ2-1 | once | TRBV5-1 | CASSFAGTSGEQFF | TGCGCCAGCAGCTTCGCCGGGACTAGCGGAGAGCAGTTCTTC
NA | TRBJ2-5 | NA | TRBV19 | CAVADSFQETQYF | TGTGCCGTTGCGGACAGTTTTCAAGAGACCCAGTACTTC
NA | TRBJ2-3 | NA | TRBV19 | CASSIGNTDTQYF | TGTGCCAGTAGTATCGGCAACACAGATACGCAGTATTTT
NA | TRBJ2-5 | NA | TRBV18 | CASSPSGVRETQYF | TGTGCCAGCTCACCCTCAGGGGTACGAGAGACCCAGTACTTC
NA | TRBJ1-1 | NA | TRBV29-1 | CSVYGPGAFF | TGCAGCGTCTATGGACCTGGGGCTTTCTTT
NA | TRBJ2-3 | NA | TRBV18 | CASSPLRGVTDTQYF | TGTGCCAGCTCACCTTTACGGGGAGTCACAGATACGCAGTATTTT
NA | TRBJ2-3 | NA | TRBV15 | CATSRGAVRTDTQYF | TGTGCCACCAGCAGAGGGGCCGTCAGAACAGATACGCAGTATTTT
NA | TRBJ2-2 | NA | TRBV7-9 | CASSLARGNTGELFF | TGTGCCAGCAGCTTAGCGCGGGGAAACACCGGGGAGCTGTTTTTT
NA | TRBJ1-1 | NA | TRBV7-8 | CASSLVGVGGRVTEAFF | TGTGCCAGCAGCTTAGTGGGTGTTGGAGGGCGAGTCACTGAAGCTTTCTTT
TRBD1 | TRBJ1-2 | NA | TRBV5-1 | CASSFAQVPPQDRDYGYTF | TGCGCCAGCAGCTTTGCCCAAGTCCCCCCCCAGGACAGGGACTATGGCTACACCTTC
NA | TRBJ2-7 | NA | TRBV6-1 | CASSPSREQYF | TGTGCCAGCAGCCCATCCCGCGAGCAGTACTTC
TRBD1 | TRBJ1-1 | NA | TRBV9 | CASSPQQGAWTEAFF | TGTGCCAGCAGCCCCCAACAGGGGGCTTGGACTGAAGCTTTCTTT
TRBD2 | TRBJ2-2 | once | TRBV7-3 | CASSRTGLGRAGELFF | TGTGCCAGCAGCCGTACGGGACTCGGGAGGGCCGGGGAGCTGTTTTTT
NA | TRBJ1-3 | NA | TRBV7-2 | CASSRVRSGNTIYF | TGTGCCAGCAGCAGGGTTCGCTCTGGAAACACCATATATTTT
TRBD2 | TRBJ2-7 | NA | TRBV11-2 | CASSPPGLASNYEQYF | TGTGCCAGCAGCCCTCCCGGACTAGCTTCTAACTACGAGCAGTACTTC
NA | TRBJ1-4 | once | TRBV7-2 | CASSFSGREKLFF | TGTGCCAGCAGCTTTTCGGGGAGGGAAAAACTGTTTTTT
TRBD1 | TRBJ2-1 | once | TRBV30 | CAWSTGEDNEQFF | TGTGCCTGGTCGACAGGGGAGGACAATGAGCAGTTCTTC
TRBD1 | TRBJ2-3 | NA | TRBV7-2 | CASSRQGRDTQYF | TGTGCCAGCAGTCGACAGGGGAGGGATACGCAGTATTTT
NA | TRBJ2-7 | NA | TRBV2 | CASSEGPTYEQYF | TGTGCCAGCAGTGAAGGCCCGACCTACGAGCAGTACTTC
NA | TRBJ1-4 | NA | TRBV4-2 | CASSHSRGEKLFF | TGTGCCAGCAGCCATTCGCGCGGTGAAAAACTGTTTTTT
NA | TRBJ1-2 | NA | TRBV9 | CASSPRRGGGDGDGYTF | TGTGCCAGCAGCCCCCGAAGGGGGGGAGGGGACGGAGATGGCTACACCTTC
NA | TRBJ2-7 | NA | TRBV9 | CASSVATGTYEQYF | TGTGCCAGCAGCGTAGCCACTGGTACCTACGAGCAGTACTTC
NA | TRBJ1-2 | NA | TRBV6-5 | CASSAGQGGFYGYTF | TGTGCCAGCAGCGCCGGCCAGGGAGGGTTCTATGGCTACACCTTC
TRBD1 | TRBJ2-5 | NA | TRBV9 | CASSVATGQGWGETQYF | TGTGCCAGCAGCGTAGCTACAGGACAGGGGTGGGGAGAGACCCAGTACTTC
TRBD1 | TRBJ1-1 | NA | TRBV18 | CASSPPKGATEAFF | TGTGCCAGCTCACCACCGAAGGGGGCGACTGAAGCTTTCTTT
NA | TRBJ2-2 | once | TRBV15 | CATSPGSANTGELFF | TGTGCCACCAGCCCAGGTTCGGCGAACACCGGGGAGCTGTTTTTT
NA | TRBJ2-3 | once | TRBV9 | CASSPGPADTQYF | TGTGCCAGCAGCCCCGGGCCGGCAGATACGCAGTATTTT
NA | TRBJ2-7 | few | TRBV4-3 | CASSQGITGSTYEQYF | TGCGCCAGCAGCCAAGGGATAACCGGGTCCACATACGAGCAGTACTTC
NA | TRBJ2-7 | NA | TRBV19 | CASSMNSYSYEQYF | TGTGCCAGTAGTATGAACAGTTACTCCTACGAGCAGTACTTC
NA | TRBJ2-2 | NA | TRBV9 | CASSVGRQNTGELFF | TGTGCCAGCAGCGTAGGAAGACAAAACACCGGGGAGCTGTTTTTT
TRBD1 | TRBJ2-1 | NA | TRBV30 | CACWTGGVDFFNEQFF | TGTGCCTGTTGGACAGGGGGCGTTGATTTTTTCAATGAGCAGTTCTTC
TRBD2 | TRBJ2-5 | NA | TRBV7-3 | CASSVGLAAGGTETQYF | TGTGCCAGCAGCGTGGGACTAGCGGCTGGAGGGACGGAGACCCAGTACTTC
NA | TRBJ1-1 | NA | TRBV4-3 | CASSRAHRVGKAFF | TGCGCCAGCAGCCGAGCCCACAGGGTTGGAAAAGCTTTCTTT
NA | TRBJ1-6 | NA | TRBV15 | CATSVTVGRSSYNSPLHF | TGTGCCACCAGCGTAACCGTCGGGCGTAGCTCCTATAATTCACCCCTCCACTTT
NA | TRBJ1-5 | NA | TRBV2 | CASSEFYSPNQPQHF | TGTGCCAGCAGTGAATTTTATTCCCCCAATCAGCCCCAGCATTTT
TRBD1 | TRBJ2-7 | NA | TRBV28 | CASSSSSVTGTAYSYEQYF | TGTGCCAGCAGTTCCTCATCGGTTACCGGGACAGCGTACTCCTACGAGCAGTACTTC